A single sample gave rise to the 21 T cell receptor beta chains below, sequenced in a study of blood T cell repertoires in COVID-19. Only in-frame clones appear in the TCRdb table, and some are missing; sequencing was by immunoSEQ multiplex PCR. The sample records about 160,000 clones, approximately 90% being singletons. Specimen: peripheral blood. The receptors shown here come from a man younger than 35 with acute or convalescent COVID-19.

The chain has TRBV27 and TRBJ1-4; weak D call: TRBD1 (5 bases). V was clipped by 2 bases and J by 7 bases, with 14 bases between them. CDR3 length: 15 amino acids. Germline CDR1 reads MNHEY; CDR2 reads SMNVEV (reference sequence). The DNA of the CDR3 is TGTGCCAGCAGTTTAGGTGGGGGGTACGGTGAAAAACTGTTTTTT. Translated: CASSLGGGYGEKLFF.

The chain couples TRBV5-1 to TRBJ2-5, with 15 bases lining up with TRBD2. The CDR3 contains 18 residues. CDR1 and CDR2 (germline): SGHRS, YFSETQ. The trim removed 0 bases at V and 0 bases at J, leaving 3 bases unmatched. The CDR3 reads CASSLEGLAGGYQETQYF. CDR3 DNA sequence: TGCGCCAGCAGCTTGGAAGGACTAGCGGGGGGGTACCAAGAGACCCAGTACTTC. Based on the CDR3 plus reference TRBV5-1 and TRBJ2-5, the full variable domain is KAGVTQTPRYLIKTRGQQVTLSCSPISGHRSVSWYQQTPGQGLQFLFEYFSETQRNKGNFPGRFSGRQFSNSRSEMNVSTLELGDSALYLCASSLEGLAGGYQETQYFGPGTRLLVL.

The chain's CDR3 is CASSSLSADRGGNEQFF. The CDR3 DNA reads TGTGCCAGCAGCTCCCTAAGCGCGGACAGGGGAGGTAATGAGCAGTTCTTC. V and J are TRBV13 and TRBJ2-1; 9 nucleotides match TRBD1. This CDR3 region has 17 residues. The V and J ends lost 4 bases and 7 bases, in that order; junction bases with no gene match: 14. Germline lookup yields CDR1 PRHDT and CDR2 FYEKMQ (reference sequence). Filled out from reference TRBV13 and TRBJ2-1, the complete variable domain reads AAGVIQSPRHLIKEKRETATLKCYPIPRHDTVYWYQQGPGQDPQFLISFYEKMQSDKGSIPDRFSAQQFSDYHSELNMSSLELGDSALYFCASSSLSADRGGNEQFFGPGTRLTVL.

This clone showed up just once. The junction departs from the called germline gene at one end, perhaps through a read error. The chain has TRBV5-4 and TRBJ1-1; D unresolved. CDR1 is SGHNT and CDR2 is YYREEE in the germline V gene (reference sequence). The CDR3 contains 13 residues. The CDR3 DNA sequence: TGTGCCAGCACCTTGCCAGGTCCCAGTGAAGCTTTCTTT. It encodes CASTLPGPSEAFF. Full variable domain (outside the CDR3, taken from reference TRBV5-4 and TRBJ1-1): ETGVTQSPTHLIKTRGQQVTLRCSSQSGHNTVSWYQQALGQGPQFIFQYYREEENGRGNFPPRFSGLQFPNYSSELNVNALELDDSALYLCASTLPGPSEAFFGQGTRLTVV.

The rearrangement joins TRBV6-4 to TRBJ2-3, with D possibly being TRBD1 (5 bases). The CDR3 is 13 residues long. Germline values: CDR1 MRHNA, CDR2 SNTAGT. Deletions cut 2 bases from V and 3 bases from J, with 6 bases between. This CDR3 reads CASSDQGTDTQYF. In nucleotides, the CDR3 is TGTGCCAGCAGTGACCAGGGAACAGATACGCAGTATTTT.

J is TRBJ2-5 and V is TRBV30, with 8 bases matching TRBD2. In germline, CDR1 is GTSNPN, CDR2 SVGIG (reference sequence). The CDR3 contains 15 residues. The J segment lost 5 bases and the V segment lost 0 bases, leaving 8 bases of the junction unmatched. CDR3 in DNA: TGTGCCTGGAGTGTACGGGGGGGGGCCCCGGAGACCCAGTACTTC. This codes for CAWSVRGGAPETQYF.

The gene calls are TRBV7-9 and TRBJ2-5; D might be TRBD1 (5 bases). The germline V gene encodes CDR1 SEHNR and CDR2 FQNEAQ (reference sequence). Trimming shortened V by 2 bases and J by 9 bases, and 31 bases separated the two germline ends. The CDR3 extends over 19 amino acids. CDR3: CASSLHEAGRIFGLGAQYF. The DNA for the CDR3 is TGTGCCAGCAGCTTACACGAGGCAGGGCGAATATTCGGATTAGGGGCCCAGTACTTC.

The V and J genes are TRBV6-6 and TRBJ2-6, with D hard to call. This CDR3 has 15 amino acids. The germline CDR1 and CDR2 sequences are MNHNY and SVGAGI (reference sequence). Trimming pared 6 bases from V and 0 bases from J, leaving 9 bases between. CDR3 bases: TGTGCCAGCAGCCGACTCAGCTCTGGGGCCAACGTCCTGACTTTC. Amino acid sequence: CASSRLSSGANVLTF.

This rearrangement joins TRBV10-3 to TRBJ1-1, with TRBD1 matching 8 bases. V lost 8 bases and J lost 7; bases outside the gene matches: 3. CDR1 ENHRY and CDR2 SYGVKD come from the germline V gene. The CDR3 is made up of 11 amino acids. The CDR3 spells CAIRQGHEAFF. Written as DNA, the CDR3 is TGTGCCATCCGACAGGGGCATGAAGCTTTCTTT.

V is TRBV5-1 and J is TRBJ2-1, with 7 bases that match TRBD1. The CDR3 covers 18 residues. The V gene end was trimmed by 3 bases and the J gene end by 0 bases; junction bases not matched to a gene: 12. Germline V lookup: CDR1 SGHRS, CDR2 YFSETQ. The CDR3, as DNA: TGCGCCAGCAGCTCAGATCCTTCCCGGGACAGCTCCTACAATGAGCAGTTCTTC. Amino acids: CASSSDPSRDSSYNEQFF.

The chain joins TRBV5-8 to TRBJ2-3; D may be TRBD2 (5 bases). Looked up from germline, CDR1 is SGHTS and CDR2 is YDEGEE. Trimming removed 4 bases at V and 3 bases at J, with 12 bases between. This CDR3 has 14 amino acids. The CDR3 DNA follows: TGTGCCAGCAGCCCGCGGACTGTTACAGATACGCAGTATTTT. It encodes CASSPRTVTDTQYF.

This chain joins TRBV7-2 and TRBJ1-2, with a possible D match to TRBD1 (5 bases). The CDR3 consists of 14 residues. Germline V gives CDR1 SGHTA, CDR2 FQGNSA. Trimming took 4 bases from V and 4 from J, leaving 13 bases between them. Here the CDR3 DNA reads TGTGCCAGCAGCTCGGGACTTTCCGCCTATGGCTACACCTTC. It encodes CASSSGLSAYGYTF.

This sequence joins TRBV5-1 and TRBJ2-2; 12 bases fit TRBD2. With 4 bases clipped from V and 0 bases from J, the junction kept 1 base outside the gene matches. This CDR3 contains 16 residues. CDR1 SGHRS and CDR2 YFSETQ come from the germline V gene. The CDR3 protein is CASSTSGRSNTGELFF. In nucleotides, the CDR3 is TGCGCCAGCAGCACTAGCGGGAGGTCGAACACCGGGGAGCTGTTTTTT.

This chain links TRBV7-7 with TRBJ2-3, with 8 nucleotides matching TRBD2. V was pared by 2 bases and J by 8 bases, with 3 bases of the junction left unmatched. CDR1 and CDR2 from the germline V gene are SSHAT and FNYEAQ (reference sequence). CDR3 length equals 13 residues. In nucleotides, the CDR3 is TGTGCCAGCAGCTTAAGCGGGGGCGGTACGCAGTATTTT. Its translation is CASSLSGGGTQYF.

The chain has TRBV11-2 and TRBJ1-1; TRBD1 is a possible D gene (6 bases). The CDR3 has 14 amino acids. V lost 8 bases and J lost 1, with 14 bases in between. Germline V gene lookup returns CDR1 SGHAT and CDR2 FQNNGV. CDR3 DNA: TGTGCCAGCGGCAGGGGCATAGAGAACACTGAAGCTTTCTTT. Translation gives CASGRGIENTEAFF.

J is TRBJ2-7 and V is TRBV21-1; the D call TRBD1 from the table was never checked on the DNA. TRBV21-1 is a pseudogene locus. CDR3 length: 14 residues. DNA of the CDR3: TGTGCCAGCAGCACCCACAGGGGGCCATACGAGCAGTACTTC. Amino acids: CASSTHRGPYEQYF.

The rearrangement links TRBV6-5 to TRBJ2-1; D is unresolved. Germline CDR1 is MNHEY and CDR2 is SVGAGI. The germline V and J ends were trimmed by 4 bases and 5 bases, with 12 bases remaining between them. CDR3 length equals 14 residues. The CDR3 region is CASSSRSLNNEQFF. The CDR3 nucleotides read TGTGCCAGCAGTTCAAGGAGTTTGAACAATGAGCAGTTCTTC.

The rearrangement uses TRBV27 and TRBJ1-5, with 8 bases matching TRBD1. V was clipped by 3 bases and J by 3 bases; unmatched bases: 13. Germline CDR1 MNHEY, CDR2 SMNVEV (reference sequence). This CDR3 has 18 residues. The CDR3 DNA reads TGTGCCAGCAGTTTTTCAGGGGGCTATTCCCTCATCAATCAGCCCCAGCATTTT. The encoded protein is CASSFSGGYSLINQPQHF.

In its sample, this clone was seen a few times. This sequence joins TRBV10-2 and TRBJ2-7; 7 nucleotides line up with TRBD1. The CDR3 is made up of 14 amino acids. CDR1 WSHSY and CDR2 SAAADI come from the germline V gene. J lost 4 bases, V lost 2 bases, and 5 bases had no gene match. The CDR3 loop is CASSERDRNYEQYF. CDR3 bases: TGCGCCAGCAGTGAGAGGGACAGAAATTACGAGCAGTACTTC.

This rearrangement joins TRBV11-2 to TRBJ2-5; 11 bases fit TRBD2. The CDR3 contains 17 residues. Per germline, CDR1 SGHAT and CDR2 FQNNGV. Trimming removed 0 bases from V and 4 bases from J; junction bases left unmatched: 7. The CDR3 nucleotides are TGTGCCAGCAGCTTAGAGGTTAGCGGGGGGGCCAGAGAGACCCAGTACTTC. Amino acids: CASSLEVSGGARETQYF.

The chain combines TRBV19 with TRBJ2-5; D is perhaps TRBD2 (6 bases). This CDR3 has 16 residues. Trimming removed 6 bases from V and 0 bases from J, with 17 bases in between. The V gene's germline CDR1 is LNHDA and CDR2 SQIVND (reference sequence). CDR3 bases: TGTGCCAGTAGCCAGAACGGGAGAGAACACCAAGAGACCCAGTACTTC. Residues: CASSQNGREHQETQYF.